What follows is one TCR beta chain and its context. Assay used: immunoSEQ multiplex PCR; TCRdb lists only in-frame clones, some missing. The sample records some 210,000 clones, around 80% being singletons. Germline values: CDR1 KGHSH, CDR2 LQKENI. The CDR3 has 18 amino acids. With 3 bases clipped from V and 0 bases from J, the junction kept 10 bases outside the gene matches. The record originates from a study of blood T cell repertoires in COVID-19. Study background: COVID-19 samples, acute and convalescent, were from the United States, Italy and Spain.

The chain carries TRBV18 and TRBJ2-5, with 10 bases identical to TRBD2. The sample consisted of PBMCs or T cells enriched from blood (not recorded which). The sequence was obtained from a man aged 30 to 45 with acute COVID-19. CDR3 DNA: TGTGCCAGCTCACCCAATCAACTAGCGGGGATGTACCAAGAGACCCAGTACTTC. This encodes CASSPNQLAGMYQETQYF.